This TCR beta chain is drawn from a study of T cells in Graves' hyperthyroidism and ophthalmopathy. This clonotype was counted only a few times. This CDR3 spans 15 amino acids. Trimming took off 2 bases at V and 11 bases at J, with 21 bases between the two ends. Germline V CDR1 and CDR2: MNHNS, SASEGT. The investigators amplified TCR beta CDR3 regions from RNA transcripts. During a first-round RT-PCR of the TCR CDR3, the HTBI primer set was used. Each CDR3 protein gets one entry after TCRdb re-called the multiplex PCR reads with MiXCR. This sample has 730,000 or so distinct CDR3 sequences, with over 15% found just once.

The sequenced sample was blood. This TCR came from a woman in her forties or fifties with Graves' hyperthyroidism that later progressed to Graves' ophthalmopathy. The chain couples TRBV6-1 to TRBJ1-2; D is undetermined. The CDR3 is CASSELGATTLLYTF. In nucleotides, the CDR3 is TGTGCCAGCAGTGAATTAGGAGCAACTACCCTTCTGTACACCTTC.